This T cell receptor beta chain was recorded in a study of blood T cell repertoires in COVID-19. As for the study in general: PBMCs, B-cell-depleted T cells, or T cells were the source of the cDNA or gDNA that made up the material.

Germline V CDR1 and CDR2: MNHEY, SVGAGI. The V and J ends lost 0 bases and 11 bases respectively, with 13 bases between them. CDR3 length: 13 residues. TCRdb keeps only in-frame clones here, not all; method: immunoSEQ multiplex PCR. The repertoire holds roughly 150,000 clones, with roughly 84% as singletons. Sample: peripheral blood. The chain has TRBV6-5 and TRBJ1-1; no clear D. This TCR was sampled from a woman between 50 and 59 years old with acute or convalescent COVID-19. The CDR3 here is CASSYSMGFGAFF. The CDR3 DNA sequence: TGTGCCAGCAGTTACTCGATGGGCTTTGGGGCTTTCTTT.